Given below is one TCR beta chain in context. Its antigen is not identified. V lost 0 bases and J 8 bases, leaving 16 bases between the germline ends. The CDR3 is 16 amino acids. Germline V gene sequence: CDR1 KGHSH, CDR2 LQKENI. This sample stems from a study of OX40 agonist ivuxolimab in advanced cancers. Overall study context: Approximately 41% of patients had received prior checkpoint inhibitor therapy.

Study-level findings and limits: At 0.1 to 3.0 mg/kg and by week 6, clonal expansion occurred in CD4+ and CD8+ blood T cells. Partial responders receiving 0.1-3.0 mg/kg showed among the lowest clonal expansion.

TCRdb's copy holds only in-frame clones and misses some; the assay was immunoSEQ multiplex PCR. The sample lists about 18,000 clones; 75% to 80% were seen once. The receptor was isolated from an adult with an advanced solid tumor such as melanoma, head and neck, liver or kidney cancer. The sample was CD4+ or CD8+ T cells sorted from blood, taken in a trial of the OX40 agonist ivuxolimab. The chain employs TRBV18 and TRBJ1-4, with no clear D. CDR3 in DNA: TGTGCCAGCTCACCACCGTCGTCTCTTTCCGCCGAAAAACTGTTTTTT. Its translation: CASSPPSSLSAEKLFF. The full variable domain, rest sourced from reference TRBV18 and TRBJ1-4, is NAGVMQNPRHLVRRRGQEARLRCSPMKGHSHVYWYRQLPEEGLKFMVYLQKENIIDESGMPKERFSAEFPKEGPSILRIQQVVRGDSAAYFCASSPPSSLSAEKLFFGSGTQLSVL.